These T cell receptor beta chains were read from a single sample in a study of T cell changes during pregnancy in multiple sclerosis. Assay: immunoSEQ multiplex PCR; the TCRdb copy retains only in-frame clones and omits some. Here the sample spans 50,000 or so clones, about 89% being singletons. The sample consisted of CD4+ T cells from peripheral blood mononuclear cells, taken after pregnancy. The source of these receptors is a female donor in good health, enrolled as a control in a pregnancy study. Both conserved end residues are part of each CDR3. A D gene is named only where the DNA matches it firmly. Part of the rows lack a size; the others show once, few, many or a class for expanded clones.

v_gene,abundance,j_gene,len,d_gene,CDR3aa,CDR3nt
TRBV2,few,TRBJ1-1,15,-,CASRGGAGTNTEAFF,TGTGCCAGCAGAGGGGGAGCAGGGACGAACACTGAAGCTTTCTTT
TRBV6-1,-,TRBJ1-3,13,TRBD1,CASSTTGRDTIYF,TGTGCCAGCAGTACGACAGGGAGAGACACCATATATTTT
TRBV10-3,-,TRBJ2-2,14,TRBD1,CAINQKTGPGELFF,TGTGCCATCAACCAAAAGACAGGGCCCGGGGAGCTGTTTTTT
TRBV5-1,-,TRBJ1-1,16,-,CASSAGAYLMNTEAFF,TGCGCCAGCAGCGCGGGGGCATACCTCATGAACACTGAAGCTTTCTTT
TRBV4-3,once,TRBJ1-1,15,TRBD1,CASSQDSTGGTEAFF,TGCGCCAGCAGCCAAGATTCGACAGGGGGGACTGAAGCTTTCTTT
TRBV6-1,-,TRBJ1-1,13,-,CASSEVDTDGSFF,TGTGCCAGCAGTGAGGTGGACACGGACGGTAGCTTCTTT
TRBV2,-,TRBJ1-2,14,-,CASSEAIGSTGYTF,TGTGCCAGCAGTGAAGCGATAGGGAGTACTGGCTACACCTTC
TRBV11-3,once,TRBJ2-5,16,TRBD1,CASSAGTGFRGETQYF,TGTGCCAGCAGCGCCGGGACAGGGTTTCGTGGAGAGACCCAGTACTTC
TRBV2,-,TRBJ1-2,10,-,CASRLVLVTF,TGTGCCAGCAGGCTCGTACTAGTCACCTTC
TRBV5-1,-,TRBJ2-3,15,-,CASSSTAPGVDTQYF,TGCGCCAGCAGCTCCACCGCGCCAGGGGTGGATACGCAGTATTTT